Below are 3 T cell receptor beta chains sequenced from a single sample in a study of blood T cell repertoires in COVID-19. Sequencing was performed with immunoSEQ multiplex PCR; in TCRdb, only in-frame clones are kept and a portion is missing. The sample lists about 240,000 clones; approximately 83% were seen once. The sample comprised PBMCs or T cells enriched from blood (not recorded which). These TCRs come from a middle-aged woman who had been exposed to COVID-19.

The chain links TRBV6-5 to TRBJ1-4, with a weak D call TRBD1 (5 bases). Trimming cost V 9 bases and J 5 bases, with 13 bases left between them. CDR3 size: 13 residues. Per the germline V gene, CDR1 is MNHEY and CDR2 is SVGAGI. This CDR3 reads CASKTATNEKLFF. The CDR3 DNA is TGTGCCAGTAAGACAGCGACAAATGAAAAACTGTTTTTT.

V is TRBV9 and J is TRBJ1-4; weak D call: TRBD1 (5 bases). Trimming removed 3 bases from V and 2 bases from J, with 11 bases in between. The germline CDR1 and CDR2 sequences are SGDLS and YYNGEE. This CDR3 is built from 15 residues. Here the CDR3 reads CASSERGSTNEKLFF. CDR3 coding DNA: TGTGCCAGCAGCGAAAGGGGTAGCACTAATGAAAAACTGTTTTTT.

The chain recombines TRBV6-5 with TRBJ1-5; D remains ambiguous. The CDR3 length is 13 residues. Trimming left V 6 bases short and J 4 bases short, with 10 bases between. The germline CDR1 and CDR2 sequences are MNHEY and SVGAGI. The CDR3 nucleotides are TGTGCCAGCAGCGGACTGGGGAATCAGCCCCAGCATTTT. Translating gives CASSGLGNQPQHF.